The 17 T cell receptor beta chains below come from one sample, sequenced in a study of T cell changes during pregnancy in multiple sclerosis. Only in-frame clones appear in the TCRdb table, and some are missing; sequencing was by immunoSEQ multiplex PCR. The data hold 40,000 to 45,000 clones, with about 93% observed a single time. The sequencing used CD4+ T cells from peripheral blood mononuclear cells, collected in the third trimester of pregnancy. All receptors come from a female donor with multiple sclerosis, enrolled in a pregnancy study.

The chain employs TRBV18 and TRBJ2-7, with D unclear. V shed 3 bases and J shed 2 bases, with 8 bases lying between them. CDR3 length: 13 residues. The germline V gene encodes CDR1 KGHSH and CDR2 LQKENI. CDR3 amino acids: CASSPAPAYEQYF. CDR3 coding DNA: TGTGCCAGCTCACCTGCACCGGCCTACGAGCAGTACTTC.

This chain connects TRBV7-3 to TRBJ1-2; perhaps TRBD1 as D (5 bases). Germline CDR1 SGHTA, CDR2 FQGTGA. The germline V and J ends were trimmed by 5 bases and 6 bases, with 19 bases remaining between them. The CDR3 totals 15 residues. Here the CDR3 DNA reads TGTGCCAGCAGCCCACAGTTCCGGGGGGACCATGGCTACACCTTC. Translated, it gives CASSPQFRGDHGYTF.

This chain links TRBV5-4 with TRBJ2-7; 8 bases match TRBD2. J gave up 6 bases and V 0 bases, and 11 bases lay outside the gene matches. The CDR3 has 16 residues. CDR1 is SGHNT and CDR2 is YYREEE in the germline V gene (reference sequence). DNA for the CDR3: TGTGCCAGCAGCTTGGCGGGAGGGGTAGTTACGGCCGAGCAGTACTTC. Its protein is CASSLAGGVVTAEQYF.

The rearrangement uses TRBV7-2 and TRBJ2-2; the D gene is possibly TRBD2 (5 bases). Looked up from germline, CDR1 is SGHTA and CDR2 is FQGNSA. The CDR3 covers 16 residues. Trimming shortened V by 0 bases and J by 1 base, and 9 bases separated the two germline ends. The CDR3 is CASSLAWRVNTGELFF. The CDR3 nucleotides are TGTGCCAGCAGCTTAGCGTGGCGGGTGAACACCGGGGAGCTGTTTTTT. The complete variable domain, with remaining parts taken from reference TRBV7-2 and TRBJ2-2, reads GAGVSQSPSNKVTEKGKDVELRCDPISGHTALYWYRQSLGQGLEFLIYFQGNSAPDKSGLPSDRFSAERTGGSVSTLTIQRTQQEDSAVYLCASSLAWRVNTGELFFGEGSRLTVL.

The chain joins TRBV15 to TRBJ2-7; D is perhaps TRBD1 (5 bases). Looked up from germline, CDR1 is LNHNV and CDR2 is YYDKDF (reference sequence). With 3 bases removed from V and 2 bases from J, the gap between germline ends came to 8 bases. This CDR3 has 13 residues. The CDR3, as DNA: TGTGCCACCAGCAGGACAGTCACCTACGAGCAGTACTTC. It encodes CATSRTVTYEQYF. Using reference TRBV15 and TRBJ2-7 for the parts outside the CDR3, the full variable domain is DAMVIQNPRYQVTQFGKPVTLSCSQTLNHNVMYWYQQKSSQAPKLLFHYYDKDFNNEADTPDNFQSRRPNTSFCFLDIRSPGLGDTAMYLCATSRTVTYEQYFGPGTRLTVT.

This chain uses TRBV6-5 with TRBJ1-2, with D tentatively TRBD1 (5 bases). Trimming shortened V by 6 bases and J by 3 bases, and 11 bases separated the two germline ends. The CDR3 extends over 13 amino acids. CDR1 is MNHEY and CDR2 is SVGAGI in the germline V gene. The CDR3 bases are TGTGCCAGCAGGTCGTCGGGGGACTATGGCTACACCTTC. The encoded protein is CASRSSGDYGYTF.

This chain connects TRBV10-3 to TRBJ1-1, with a tentative D call TRBD1 (5 bases). Germline loops: CDR1 ENHRY, CDR2 SYGVKD. Trimming stripped 6 bases from V and 1 base from J, with 9 bases between. This CDR3 has 13 residues. CDR3 sequence: CAISQQANTEAFF. CDR3 sequence (DNA): TGTGCCATCAGCCAACAGGCGAACACTGAAGCTTTCTTT.

The CDR3 coding sequence is TGTGCCAGCAGTCGGTCAGATACGCAGTATTTT. Its protein product is CASSRSDTQYF. The V gene is TRBV2, the J gene TRBJ2-3; no definite D call. The CDR3 has 11 amino acids. Germline V gene lookup returns CDR1 SNHLY and CDR2 FYNNEI. Trimming removed 5 bases at V and 4 bases at J, with 4 bases between.

This chain links TRBV14 with TRBJ1-2, with D hard to call. Per germline, CDR1 SGHDN and CDR2 FVKESK. Trimming removed 2 bases from V and 4 bases from J, with 5 bases in between. The CDR3 extends over 12 amino acids. The DNA of the CDR3 is TGTGCCAGCAGCCAATACAGCTATGGCTACACCTTC. Its protein product is CASSQYSYGYTF.

V gene TRBV29-1 combines with J gene TRBJ1-1, with 9 bases lining up with TRBD1. The CDR3 has 15 amino acids. The J segment lost 1 base and the V segment lost 6 bases, leaving 9 bases of the junction unmatched. Germline V lookup: CDR1 SQVTM, CDR2 ANQGSEA. The CDR3 sequence: CSVDQWGQGNTEAFF. The CDR3 DNA is TGCAGCGTGGATCAGTGGGGACAGGGGAACACTGAAGCTTTCTTT.

The rearrangement links TRBV4-2 to TRBJ2-1; 9 nucleotides match TRBD1. Per the germline V gene, CDR1 is LGHNA and CDR2 is YNFKEQ. This CDR3 has 17 amino acids. The V gene end was trimmed by 1 base and the J gene end by 8 bases; junction bases not matched to a gene: 12. DNA for the CDR3: TGTGCCAGCAGCCAAGGGTCCGGACAGGGGTTTCTAGATGAGCAGTTCTTC. Protein product: CASSQGSGQGFLDEQFF.

V gene TRBV28 combines with J gene TRBJ1-1; TRBD1 is a possible D gene (6 bases). Germline V gene data show CDR1 as MDHEN and CDR2 as SYDVKM. The CDR3 totals 16 residues. Trimming removed 5 bases from V and 3 bases from J, with 19 bases in between. The CDR3 reads CASSQGTLRTYTEAFF. CDR3 DNA: TGTGCCAGCAGTCAGGGGACGCTGAGAACGTACACTGAAGCTTTCTTT.

This chain connects TRBV28 to TRBJ2-7; D call uncertain. In germline, CDR1 is MDHEN, CDR2 SYDVKM. The CDR3 covers 13 residues. V lost 6 bases to trimming and J lost 0 bases, with 9 bases between them. The CDR3 bases are TGTGCCAGCAGAAAACAGAGCTCCTACGAGCAGTACTTC. Its translation: CASRKQSSYEQYF.

This clone was counted a single time. This chain connects TRBV25-1 to TRBJ1-1; 9 bases are shared with TRBD1. The germline V gene encodes CDR1 MGHDK and CDR2 SYGVNS. The CDR3 sequence is 15 residues long. V was clipped by 3 bases and J by 2 bases; unmatched bases: 4. The CDR3: CASSERDRVNTEAFF. CDR3 nucleotide sequence: TGTGCCAGCAGTGAGCGGGACAGGGTTAACACTGAAGCTTTCTTT.

The chain combines TRBV20-1 with TRBJ2-1, with 7 bases that match TRBD1. From germline, CDR1 is DFQATT and CDR2 SNEGSKA (reference sequence). This CDR3 comprises 11 residues. V dropped 5 bases and J dropped 7; count of bases not matched to a gene: 2. CDR3 protein: CSAHRGNEQFF. CDR3 bases: TGCAGTGCTCACAGGGGAAATGAGCAGTTCTTC.

The gene calls are TRBV2 and TRBJ2-2; 12 bases line up with TRBD2. This CDR3 region has 17 residues. V shed 6 bases and J 7 bases; nucleotides not matched to a gene: 12. Germline loops: CDR1 SNHLY, CDR2 FYNNEI. CDR3: CASSLEVRLAGVGELFF. CDR3 DNA sequence: TGTGCCAGCAGCCTTGAGGTTCGACTAGCGGGGGTCGGGGAGCTGTTTTTT.

The rearrangement links TRBV12-5 to TRBJ2-3; D remains unclear. Germline CDR1 is LGHNT and CDR2 is FRNRAP. This CDR3 has 16 amino acids. The V end lost 1 base, the J end lost 0 bases, and 11 bases lay between the germline ends. CDR3 region: CASGLGLRRSTDTQYF. As DNA, the CDR3 is TGTGCTAGTGGTTTGGGACTCCGCCGGAGCACAGATACGCAGTATTTT.